These 23 T cell receptor beta chains originate from one sample sequenced in a study of CD8+ T cells in alopecia areata. After isolation, RNA underwent reverse transcription to generate cDNA as the sequencing template. Using immunoSEQ multiplex PCR, the repertoire was profiled, and TCRdb retains in-frame clones only, with some absent. The sample shows 150,000 or so clones, about 87% of them seen only once. Sequencing used CD8+ T cells sorted from blood, obtained at week 0. The receptors come from a human donor with alopecia areata.

The CDR3 DNA reads as TGTGCCAGCAGCCGACCTAGGAGAGACGAGCAGTACTTC. As protein: CASSRPRRDEQYF. The V gene is TRBV6-6, the J gene TRBJ2-7, with D unresolved. Germline loops: CDR1 MNHNY, CDR2 SVGAGI (reference sequence). Trimming shortened V by 6 bases and J by 5 bases, and 14 bases separated the two germline ends. The length of the CDR3 is 13 residues.

This chain joins TRBV7-9 and TRBJ1-5; D remains ambiguous. The CDR3 is 14 amino acids. The V end was cut by 3 bases, the J end by 0 bases, with 6 bases between. CDR1 is SEHNR, CDR2 FQNEAQ, per germline (reference sequence). CDR3 in amino acids: CASSLWDSNQPQHF. The CDR3 DNA reads as TGTGCCAGCAGCTTGTGGGATAGCAATCAGCCCCAGCATTTT. Full variable domain (remainder filled in from reference TRBV7-9 and TRBJ1-5): DTGVSQNPRHKITKRGQNVTFRCDPISEHNRLYWYRQTLGQGPEFLTYFQNEAQLEKSRLLSDRFSAERPKGSFSTLEIQRTEQGDSAMYLCASSLWDSNQPQHFGDGTRLSIL.

The CDR3 DNA reads as TGTGCCAGCTATAGCGGGGGGGCCTACAATGAGCAGTTCTTC. Protein product: CASYSGGAYNEQFF. V and J are TRBV27 and TRBJ2-1, with 11 bases lining up with TRBD2. Trimming removed 8 bases from V and 2 bases from J; junction bases left unmatched: 2. There are 14 residues in the CDR3. The germline CDR1 and CDR2 sequences are MNHEY and SMNVEV (reference sequence).

There are a few counts of this clone. J is TRBJ2-1 and V is TRBV29-1, with D possibly TRBD2 on 6 matching bases. The CDR3 runs to 15 residues. The V and J ends lost 6 bases and 1 base respectively, with 16 bases between them. Germline-derived CDR1 and CDR2 are SQVTM and ANQGSEA. The DNA of the CDR3 is TGCAGCGTCCCTCTTCCGGGACTGTCCTACAATGAGCAGTTCTTC. Translation gives CSVPLPGLSYNEQFF.

The J gene is TRBJ2-5, the V gene TRBV7-8, with D hard to call. Germline assignment: CDR1 SGHVS and CDR2 FQNEAQ. V lost 1 base and J 1 base, leaving 7 bases between the germline ends. The CDR3 totals 14 residues. CDR3 sequence reads: CASSLDPGQETQYF. Written as DNA, the CDR3 is TGTGCCAGCAGCTTAGACCCAGGCCAAGAGACCCAGTACTTC.

The J gene is TRBJ1-5, the V gene TRBV27, with a weak D call TRBD1 (5 bases). The germline gives CDR1 MNHEY, CDR2 SMNVEV (reference sequence). The CDR3 runs 14 residues. The V end lost 6 bases, the J end lost 5 bases, and 14 bases lay between the germline ends. Here the CDR3 DNA reads TGTGCCAGCAGAGTGGGGGGGTCGGATCAGCCCCAGCATTTT. Its translation: CASRVGGSDQPQHF.

A remark on this clone: The identical CDR3 is also encoded by other nucleotide sequences in the sample. V is TRBV9 and J is TRBJ2-2; D is uncertain. Germline CDR1 SGDLS, CDR2 YYNGEE. The CDR3 runs 13 residues. The V gene lost 0 bases and the J gene lost 4 bases, with 4 bases spanning the gap. This CDR3 reads CASSVGGTGELFF. The CDR3 DNA sequence: TGTGCCAGCAGCGTAGGAGGCACCGGGGAGCTGTTTTTT.

The rearrangement joins TRBV30 to TRBJ2-1; no definite D call. Germline assignment: CDR1 GTSNPN and CDR2 SVGIG (reference sequence). V was pared by 3 bases and J by 5 bases, with 8 bases between. This CDR3 has 12 residues. CDR3 region: CAWSPGDNEQFF. DNA for the CDR3: TGTGCCTGGAGCCCGGGTGACAATGAGCAGTTCTTC.

J is TRBJ2-1 and V is TRBV2; D gene unclear. The germline V gene encodes CDR1 SNHLY and CDR2 FYNNEI. V lost 6 bases, J lost 0 bases, and 12 bases lay in between. The CDR3 extends over 15 amino acids. The CDR3: CASSRLYNSYNEQFF. In DNA, the CDR3 is TGTGCCAGCAGCCGTCTATACAACTCCTACAATGAGCAGTTCTTC.

The V gene is TRBV11-2, the J gene TRBJ2-3, with D possibly being TRBD1 (6 bases). The ends were cut back, 0 bases at V and 3 bases at J, with 16 bases in the middle. This CDR3 contains 17 residues. The V gene's germline CDR1 is SGHAT and CDR2 FQNNGV. The CDR3 DNA is TGTGCCAGCAGCTTAGATCGGTGGCAGGGGCCTACAGATACGCAGTATTTT. Its protein product is CASSLDRWQGPTDTQYF.

The chain recombines TRBV29-1 with TRBJ1-1; D is uncertain. The germline V gene has CDR1 SQVTM and CDR2 ANQGSEA. The CDR3 has 10 residues. Deletions cut 1 base from V and 7 bases from J, with 4 bases between. The CDR3 sequence: CSVEVDEAFF. In nucleotides, the CDR3 is TGCAGCGTTGAAGTTGATGAAGCTTTCTTT.

The chain employs TRBV5-1 and TRBJ1-1, with 8 nucleotides matching TRBD1. This CDR3 contains 14 residues. V was clipped by 4 bases and J by 1 base; unmatched bases: 3. Germline CDR1 SGHRS, CDR2 YFSETQ. The CDR3 DNA sequence: TGCGCCAGCAGCGAAGGACAGGGGAACACTGAAGCTTTCTTT. It specifies CASSEGQGNTEAFF.

This clone was found once. The rearrangement uses TRBV11-2 and TRBJ2-3; D not resolved. Deletions cut 1 base from V and 1 base from J, with 9 bases between. Per the germline V gene, CDR1 is SGHAT and CDR2 is FQNNGV. The CDR3 contains 15 residues. CDR3 DNA sequence: TGTGCCAGCAGCTTAGTGTATCGGGGCACAGATACGCAGTATTTT. Translated, it gives CASSLVYRGTDTQYF.

The chain employs TRBV4-1 and TRBJ2-7; 8 nucleotides agree with TRBD2. CDR1 MGHRA and CDR2 YSYEKL come from the germline V gene. The trim removed 0 bases at V and 1 base at J, leaving 2 bases unmatched. The CDR3 has 15 residues. In nucleotides, the CDR3 is TGCGCCAGCAGCCAAGAGTCTAGCGGGTCCTACGAGCAGTACTTC. Its translation: CASSQESSGSYEQYF.

This clone was observed a single time. The chain carries TRBV4-1 and TRBJ2-7; D unclear. V was cut by 1 base and J by 5 bases, with 12 bases left in between. Germline V gene sequence: CDR1 MGHRA, CDR2 YSYEKL. The CDR3 sequence is 14 residues long. This CDR3 is CASSQGIALDEQYF. CDR3 DNA: TGCGCCAGCAGCCAAGGTATAGCCCTTGACGAGCAGTACTTC.

The chain uses TRBV29-1 and TRBJ2-7, with D perhaps TRBD2 (5 bases). CDR1 and CDR2 from the germline V gene are SQVTM and ANQGSEA. Trimming cost V 7 bases and J 3 bases, with 16 bases left between them. The length of the CDR3 is 13 residues. The CDR3 nucleotides read TGCAGCGCCCGCGGTAGCGAGAGCTACGAGCAGTACTTC. It translates to CSARGSESYEQYF.

In its sample, this clone was seen once. The chain couples TRBV2 to TRBJ1-5, with TRBD1 as a possible D gene (5 bases). V lost 5 bases and J 4 bases, leaving 12 bases between the germline ends. CDR3 size: 14 residues. The germline gives CDR1 SNHLY, CDR2 FYNNEI. The CDR3 region has the DNA TGTGCCAGCAGTTCCGGGACGGGGAATCAGCCCCAGCATTTT. It is translated as CASSSGTGNQPQHF.

There are a few counts of this clone. The rearrangement links TRBV5-4 to TRBJ2-5; 9 bases agree with TRBD2. Germline CDR1 reads SGHNT; CDR2 reads YYREEE (reference sequence). The V gene end was trimmed by 4 bases and the J gene end by 2 bases; junction bases not matched to a gene: 9. The CDR3 length is 16 residues. The CDR3 nucleotides are TGTGCCAGCAGCCCTGGACTAGCGTACCGACAAGAGACCCAGTACTTC. Translating it yields CASSPGLAYRQETQYF. Looking up the rest from reference TRBV5-4 and TRBJ2-5 gives the full variable domain: ETGVTQSPTHLIKTRGQQVTLRCSSQSGHNTVSWYQQALGQGPQFIFQYYREEENGRGNFPPRFSGLQFPNYSSELNVNALELDDSALYLCASSPGLAYRQETQYFGPGTRLLVL.

This rearrangement joins TRBV5-5 to TRBJ1-5; no clear D gene. Trimming stripped 5 bases from V and 6 bases from J, with 3 bases between. In germline, CDR1 is SGHKS, CDR2 YYEKEE (reference sequence). CDR3 size: 10 residues. The CDR3 DNA follows: TGTGCCAGCAGTCGTCAGCCCCAGCATTTT. Translating gives CASSRQPQHF.

The chain joins TRBV29-1 to TRBJ2-3; D not resolved. Germline loops: CDR1 SQVTM, CDR2 ANQGSEA. The CDR3 is 12 amino acids. V was pared by 4 bases and J by 7 bases, with 12 bases between. The DNA of the CDR3 is TGCAGCGTTGGTCAGTCCGGGCATACGCAGTATTTT. It translates to CSVGQSGHTQYF.

V gene TRBV11-2 combines with J gene TRBJ2-7, with D hard to call. Germline-derived CDR1 and CDR2 are SGHAT and FQNNGV. The CDR3 sequence is 15 residues long. V shed 2 bases and J shed 0 bases, with 11 bases lying between them. CDR3 in DNA: TGTGCCAGCAGCTTATCCGGGCATAGCTCCTACGAGCAGTACTTC. The encoded protein is CASSLSGHSSYEQYF.

The gene calls are TRBV9 and TRBJ2-2; D is unresolved. V lost 0 bases and J 7 bases, leaving 7 bases between the germline ends. CDR3 length: 13 residues. The germline gives CDR1 SGDLS, CDR2 YYNGEE. CDR3 region: CASSVGVHGELFF. The CDR3 DNA sequence: TGTGCCAGCAGCGTAGGGGTGCACGGGGAGCTGTTTTTT.

J is TRBJ1-4 and V is TRBV7-9; possible D gene TRBD1, 6 bases. Germline CDR1 SEHNR, CDR2 FQNEAQ (reference sequence). V was shortened by 2 bases and J by 0 bases, with 13 bases between the two germline ends. The CDR3 loop spans 17 amino acids. The CDR3 reads CASSLPSEGATNEKLFF. CDR3 in DNA: TGTGCCAGCAGCTTACCGTCAGAGGGGGCAACTAATGAAAAACTGTTTTTT.